Here is one T cell receptor (beta chain) with its context. The antigen is unknown. This specimen comes from a study of cytomegalovirus exposure and HLA in healthy donors. Per the germline V gene, CDR1 is MDHEN and CDR2 is SYDVKM. The CDR3 spans 16 residues. J gave up 6 bases and V 7 bases, and 14 bases lay outside the gene matches. Study-level results: Immune exposure data for these donors was limited to CMV serostatus.

PCR was performed using 60 Vbeta and 13 Jbeta primers. The data were produced by immunoSEQ multiplex PCR, yet TCRdb's version contains in-frame clones alone and is incomplete. In the table there are 100,000 to 150,000 clones, approximately 78% of which are singletons. The chain joins TRBV28 to TRBJ2-1; the match to TRBD2 covers 8 bases. The clonotype originates from a female donor in good health and CMV-seronegative. Specimen: PBMCs. DNA for the CDR3: TGTGCCAGCATCTGGAGCGGGGGAATCCGGGGCAATGAGCAGTTCTTC. This encodes CASIWSGGIRGNEQFF.